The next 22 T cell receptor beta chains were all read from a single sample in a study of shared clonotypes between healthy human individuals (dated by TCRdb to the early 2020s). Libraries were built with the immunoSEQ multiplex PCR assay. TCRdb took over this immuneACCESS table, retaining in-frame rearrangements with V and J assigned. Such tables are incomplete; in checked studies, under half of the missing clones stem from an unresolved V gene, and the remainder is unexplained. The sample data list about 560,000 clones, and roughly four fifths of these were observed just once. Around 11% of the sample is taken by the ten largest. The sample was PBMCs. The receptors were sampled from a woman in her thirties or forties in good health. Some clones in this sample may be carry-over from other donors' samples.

The CDR3 DNA reads as TGTGCCAGCAGTGACACAGCCGGGAGCTCCTACAATGAGCAGTTCTTC. Protein product: CASSDTAGSSYNEQFF. V gene TRBV6-4 combines with J gene TRBJ2-1; D may be TRBD2 (6 bases). V was cut by 2 bases and J by 0 bases, with 11 bases left in between. The length of the CDR3 is 16 residues. CDR1 and CDR2 from the germline V gene are MRHNA and SNTAGT.

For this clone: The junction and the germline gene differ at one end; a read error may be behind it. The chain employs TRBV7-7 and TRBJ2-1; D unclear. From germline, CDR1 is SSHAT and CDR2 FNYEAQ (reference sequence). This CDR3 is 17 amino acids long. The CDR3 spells CASSLEVGKATMREQFF. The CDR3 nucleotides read TGTGCTAGCAGCTTAGAAGTTGGTAAGGCTACAATGCGGGAGCAGTTCTTC.

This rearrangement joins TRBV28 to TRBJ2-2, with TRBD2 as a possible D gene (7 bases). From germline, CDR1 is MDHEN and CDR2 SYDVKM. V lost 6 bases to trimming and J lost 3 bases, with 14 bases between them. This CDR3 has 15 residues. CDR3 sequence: CASSPGGGDTGELFF. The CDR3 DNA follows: TGTGCCAGCAGCCCGGGGGGCGGGGACACCGGGGAGCTGTTTTTT.

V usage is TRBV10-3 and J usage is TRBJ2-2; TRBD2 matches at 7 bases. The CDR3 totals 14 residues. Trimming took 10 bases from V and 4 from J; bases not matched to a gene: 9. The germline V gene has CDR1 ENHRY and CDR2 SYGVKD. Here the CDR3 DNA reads TGTGCCACCGCCGCGGGAGTGGTCACCGGGGAGCTGTTTTTT. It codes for CATAAGVVTGELFF.

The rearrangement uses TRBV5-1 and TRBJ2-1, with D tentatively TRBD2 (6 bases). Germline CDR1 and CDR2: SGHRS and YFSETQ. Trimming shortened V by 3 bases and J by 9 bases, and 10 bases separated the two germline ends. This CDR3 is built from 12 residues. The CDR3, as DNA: TGCGCCAGCAGCTCGGAACTAGCTGAGCAGTTCTTC. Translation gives CASSSELAEQFF.

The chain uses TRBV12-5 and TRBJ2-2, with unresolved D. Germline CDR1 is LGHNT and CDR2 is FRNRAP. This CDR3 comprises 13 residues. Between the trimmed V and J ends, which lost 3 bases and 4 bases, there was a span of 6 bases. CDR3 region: CASGFRGTGELFF. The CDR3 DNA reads TGTGCTAGTGGTTTTAGAGGCACCGGGGAGCTGTTTTTT.

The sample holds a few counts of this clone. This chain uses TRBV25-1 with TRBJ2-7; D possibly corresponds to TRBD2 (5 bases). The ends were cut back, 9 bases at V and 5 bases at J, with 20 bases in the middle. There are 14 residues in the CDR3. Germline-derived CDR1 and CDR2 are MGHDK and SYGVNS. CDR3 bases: TGTGCCAGTAGAGGAGGTAGGAGAGGCCACGAGCAGTACTTC. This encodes CASRGGRRGHEQYF.

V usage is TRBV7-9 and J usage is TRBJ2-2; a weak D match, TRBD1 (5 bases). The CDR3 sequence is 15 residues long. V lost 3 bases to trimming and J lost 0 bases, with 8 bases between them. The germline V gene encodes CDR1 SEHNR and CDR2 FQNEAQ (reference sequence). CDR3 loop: CASSFEDTNTGELFF. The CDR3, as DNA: TGTGCCAGCAGCTTCGAGGACACGAACACCGGGGAGCTGTTTTTT.

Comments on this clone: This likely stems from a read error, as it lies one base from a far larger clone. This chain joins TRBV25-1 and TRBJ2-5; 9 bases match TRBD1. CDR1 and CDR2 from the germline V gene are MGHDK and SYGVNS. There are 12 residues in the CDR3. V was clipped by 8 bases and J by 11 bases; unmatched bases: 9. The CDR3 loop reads CASGTGTYVQYF. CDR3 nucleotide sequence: TGTGCCAGCGGGACAGGGACCTACGTGCAGTACTTC.

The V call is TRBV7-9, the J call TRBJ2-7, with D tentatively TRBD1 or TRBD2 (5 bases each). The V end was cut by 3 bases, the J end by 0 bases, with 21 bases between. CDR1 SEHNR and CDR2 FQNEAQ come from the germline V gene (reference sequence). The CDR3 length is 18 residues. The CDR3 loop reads CASSFKATGTVSSYEQYF. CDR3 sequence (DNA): TGTGCCAGCAGCTTCAAGGCGACCGGGACGGTGAGCTCCTACGAGCAGTACTTC.

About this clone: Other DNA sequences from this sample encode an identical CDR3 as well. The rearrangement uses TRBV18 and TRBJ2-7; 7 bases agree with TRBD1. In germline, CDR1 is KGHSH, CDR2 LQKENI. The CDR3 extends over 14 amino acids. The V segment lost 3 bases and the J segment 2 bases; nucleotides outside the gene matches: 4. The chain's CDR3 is CASSPPTGPYEQYF. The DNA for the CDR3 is TGTGCCAGCTCACCCCCGACAGGGCCCTACGAGCAGTACTTC.

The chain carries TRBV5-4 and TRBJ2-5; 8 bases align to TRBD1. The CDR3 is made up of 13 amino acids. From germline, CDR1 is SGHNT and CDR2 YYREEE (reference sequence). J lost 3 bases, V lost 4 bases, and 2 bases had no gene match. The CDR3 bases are TGTGCCAGCAGCGCGGACAGGGAAGAGACCCAGTACTTC. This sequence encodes CASSADREETQYF.

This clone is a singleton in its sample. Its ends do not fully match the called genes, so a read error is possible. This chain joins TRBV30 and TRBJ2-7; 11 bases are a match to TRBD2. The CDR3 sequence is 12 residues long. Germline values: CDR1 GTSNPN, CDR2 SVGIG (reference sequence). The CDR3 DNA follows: TGTGCCTGGAGTGTACTTCCGGGACTAGCGGCGTTC. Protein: CAWSVLPGLAAF.

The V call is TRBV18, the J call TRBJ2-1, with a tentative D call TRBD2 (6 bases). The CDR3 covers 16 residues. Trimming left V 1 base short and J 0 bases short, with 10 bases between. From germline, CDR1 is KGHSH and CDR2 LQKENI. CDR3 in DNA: TGTGCCAGCTCACCACGAAACGGGAGCTCCTACAATGAGCAGTTCTTC. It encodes CASSPRNGSSYNEQFF.

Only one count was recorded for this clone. CDR3 in amino acids: CASSLGVVSNQPQHF. In DNA form, the CDR3 reads TGTGCCAGCAGCTTAGGCGTGGTTAGCAATCAGCCCCAGCATTTT. This chain connects TRBV7-8 to TRBJ1-5; D remains unclear. Trimming cost V 1 base and J 0 bases, with 7 bases left between them. The germline CDR1 and CDR2 sequences are SGHVS and FQNEAQ. This CDR3 has 15 amino acids.

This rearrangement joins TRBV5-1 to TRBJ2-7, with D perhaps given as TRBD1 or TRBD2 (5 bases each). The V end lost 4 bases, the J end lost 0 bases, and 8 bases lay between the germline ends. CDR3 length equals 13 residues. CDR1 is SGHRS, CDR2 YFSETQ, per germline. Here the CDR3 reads CASSVGDSYEQYF. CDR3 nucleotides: TGCGCCAGCAGCGTGGGGGACTCCTACGAGCAGTACTTC.

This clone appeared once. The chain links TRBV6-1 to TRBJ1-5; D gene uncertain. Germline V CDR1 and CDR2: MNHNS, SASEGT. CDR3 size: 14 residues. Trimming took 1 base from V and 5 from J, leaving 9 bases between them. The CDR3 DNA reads TGTGCCAGCAGTGAAGGGAGGTCCCATCAGCCCCAGCATTTT. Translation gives CASSEGRSHQPQHF.

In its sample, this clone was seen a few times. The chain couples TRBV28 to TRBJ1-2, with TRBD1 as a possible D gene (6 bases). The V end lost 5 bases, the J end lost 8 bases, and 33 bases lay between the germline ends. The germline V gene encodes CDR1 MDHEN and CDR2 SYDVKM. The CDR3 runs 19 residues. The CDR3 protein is CASSPPTSTHRATGLGYTF. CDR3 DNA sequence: TGTGCCAGCAGTCCTCCCACCTCTACCCACAGGGCGACTGGATTGGGCTACACCTTC.

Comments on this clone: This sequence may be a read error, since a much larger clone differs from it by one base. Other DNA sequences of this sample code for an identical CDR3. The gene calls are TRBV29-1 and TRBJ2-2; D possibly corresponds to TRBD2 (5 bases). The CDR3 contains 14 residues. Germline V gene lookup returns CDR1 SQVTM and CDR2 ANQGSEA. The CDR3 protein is CSAAVGPNTGELFF. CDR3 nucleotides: TGCAGCGCGGCTGTGGGTCCGAACACCGGGGAGCTGTTTTTC.

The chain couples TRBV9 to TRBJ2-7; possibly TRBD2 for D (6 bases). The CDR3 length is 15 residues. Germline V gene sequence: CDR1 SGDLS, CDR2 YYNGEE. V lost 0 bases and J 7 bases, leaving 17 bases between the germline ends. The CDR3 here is CASSVGSRAGGEQYF. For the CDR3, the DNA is TGTGCCAGCAGCGTAGGGTCCCGCGCAGGAGGGGAGCAGTACTTC.

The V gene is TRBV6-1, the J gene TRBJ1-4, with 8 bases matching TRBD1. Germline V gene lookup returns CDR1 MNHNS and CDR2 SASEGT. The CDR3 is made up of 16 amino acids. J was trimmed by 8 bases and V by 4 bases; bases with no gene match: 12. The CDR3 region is CASSGPGGEVWEKLFF. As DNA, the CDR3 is TGTGCCAGCAGTGGCCCAGGGGGCGAGGTTTGGGAAAAACTGTTTTTT.

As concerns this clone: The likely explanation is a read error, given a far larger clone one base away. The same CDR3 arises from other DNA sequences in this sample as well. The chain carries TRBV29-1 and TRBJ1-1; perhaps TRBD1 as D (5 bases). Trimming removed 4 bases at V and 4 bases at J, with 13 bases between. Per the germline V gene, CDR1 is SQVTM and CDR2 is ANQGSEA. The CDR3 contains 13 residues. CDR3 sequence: CSVAQGSGTEAFF. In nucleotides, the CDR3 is TGCAGCGTTGCGCAGGGCAGCGGCACTGAAGCTTTCTTT.